This TCR beta chain derives from a study of CD8+ T cells in alopecia areata. Notes on the study in general: Among the top 100, expanded CD8+ clones, as well as scalp clonality, were significantly decreased by tofacitinib.

In each case, RNA was isolated and then reverse transcribed into cDNA as the sequencing template. The method was immunoSEQ multiplex PCR; TCRdb's version includes in-frame clones alone and lacks a portion of them. The data show some 200,000 clones, about three fifths seen once. The CDR3 length is 13 residues. Looked up from germline, CDR1 is MNHEY and CDR2 is SVGAGI. The ends were cut back, 5 bases at V and 0 bases at J, with 4 bases in the middle. Comments on this clone: Its antigen is unknown.

Sample treatment: oral pan-JAK inhibitor, 5-10 mg twice daily. The J gene is TRBJ2-2, the V gene TRBV6-5; D gene unclear. The clonotype originates from a human donor with alopecia areata. The sample was CD8+ T cells sorted from blood, taken at week 24, from a patient treated with tofacitinib. CDR3 loop: CASSTTNTGELFF. In nucleotides, the CDR3 is TGTGCCAGCAGTACCACGAACACCGGGGAGCTGTTTTTT.